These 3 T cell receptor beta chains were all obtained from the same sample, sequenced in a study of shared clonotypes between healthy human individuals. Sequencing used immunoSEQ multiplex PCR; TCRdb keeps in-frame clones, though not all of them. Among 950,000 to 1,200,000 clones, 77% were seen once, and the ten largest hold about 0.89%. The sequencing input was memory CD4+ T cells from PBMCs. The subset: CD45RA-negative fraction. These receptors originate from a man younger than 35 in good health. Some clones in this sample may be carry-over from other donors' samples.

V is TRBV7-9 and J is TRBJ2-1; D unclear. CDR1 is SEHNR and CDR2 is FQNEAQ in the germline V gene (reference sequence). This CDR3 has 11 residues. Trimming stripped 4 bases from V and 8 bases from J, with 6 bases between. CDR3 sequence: CASSSWDEQFF. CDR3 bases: TGTGCCAGCAGCTCATGGGATGAGCAGTTCTTC.

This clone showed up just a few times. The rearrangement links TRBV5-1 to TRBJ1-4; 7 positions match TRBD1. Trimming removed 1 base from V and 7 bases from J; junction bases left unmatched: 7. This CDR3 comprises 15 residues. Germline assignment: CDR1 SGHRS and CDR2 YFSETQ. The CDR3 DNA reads TGCGCCAGCAGCTTGTCCACAGGGGAGGCTGAAAAACTGTTTTTT. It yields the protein CASSLSTGEAEKLFF.

The CDR3: CSALRGTTNTGELFF. CDR3 nucleotides: TGCAGCGCCCTCCGCGGGACTACAAACACCGGGGAGCTGTTTTTT. The V call is TRBV29-1, the J call TRBJ2-2, with 7 bases identical to TRBD2. The CDR3 runs 15 residues. Germline V lookup: CDR1 SQVTM, CDR2 ANQGSEA. V lost 7 bases to trimming and J lost 2 bases; unmatched junction nucleotides: 10.